The 5 T cell receptor beta chains below were found in one sample sequenced in a study of T-cell reconstitution after alpha-beta-depleted transplantation in children (dated by TCRdb to about 2016). Libraries were built with PCR. These reads were obtained on an Illumina HiSeq 2500. TCR library preparation used molecular barcoding, with unique molecular identifiers applied to normalize quantification of the TCRbeta repertoire. The public reads were reprocessed in TCRdb via fastp at Q25 and MiXCR, keeping in-frame beta chains. Each CDR3 protein appears once, grouped with its most common genes and DNA. Counted in this sample were under 250,000 distinct CDR3 sequences; 20% to 30% of them appeared once. More than 4.5% of the sample comes from the top ten. The treatment or condition label, as the study defines it: allogeneic hematopoietic cell transplantation with graft depleted of TCRalphabeta T cells and CD19 B cells.

The sequencing used PBMCs, mostly from graft donor cells, collected 360 days after TCRalphabeta/CD19-depleted stem cell transplant. These receptors came from a female patient aged 2 to 10 who had a stem cell transplant for congenital amegakaryocytic thrombocytopenia, so the T cells may come from the graft donor.

This clonotype has only a few counts. This rearrangement joins TRBV5-3 to TRBJ2-1; 10 nucleotides agree with TRBD2. Being an ORF, TRBV5-3 has a function that is uncertain. CDR3 length equals 15 residues. Germline trimming cut 6 bases from V and 8 bases from J; bases unmatched to any gene: 11. This chain's CDR3 is CARTKQREGRDEQFF. The CDR3 DNA is TGTGCCAGAACCAAGCAGCGGGAGGGCCGGGATGAGCAGTTCTTC.

There are a few counts of this clonotype. The V call is TRBV24-1, the J call TRBJ2-5, with a weak D call TRBD1 (5 bases). The CDR3 contains 15 residues. The germline CDR1 and CDR2 sequences are KGHDR and SFDVKD. V was trimmed by 6 bases and J by 3 bases, leaving 16 bases between them. The CDR3 sequence is CATSTPSGLEETQYF. The CDR3 DNA reads TGTGCCACCAGTACCCCTTCAGGGCTCGAAGAGACCCAGTACTTC.

The genes are TRBV7-9 and TRBJ2-5, with TRBD2 matching over 12 bases. The germline CDR1 and CDR2 sequences are SEHNR and FQNEAQ (reference sequence). J lost 5 bases, V lost 4 bases, and 8 bases had no gene match. The CDR3 loop spans 16 amino acids. For the CDR3, the DNA is TGTGCCAGCAGCTCCCGACGGACTAGCGGGGAGGAGACCCAGTACTTC. It codes for CASSSRRTSGEETQYF.

Remarks on this clonotype: Possible read error: a much larger clone is one base away. The limits of the CDR3 on the DNA are not certain, so only TCRdb's listed CDR3 is given. The chain carries TRBV10-3 and TRBJ2-7; TRBD2, as called in the table, went unchecked against the DNA. Germline CDR1 reads ENHRY; CDR2 reads SYGVKD. Ends included, the CDR3 has 14 residues. The CDR3 spells CAISVGSGTYEQNF.

Here the CDR3 reads CASSSGLASYNEQFF. The CDR3, as DNA: TGTGCCAGCAGTTCTGGACTAGCTTCATACAATGAGCAGTTCTTC. This sequence joins TRBV6-2 or TRBV6-3 and TRBJ2-1; 8 nucleotides agree with TRBD2. The CDR3 runs 15 residues. The junction had 6 bases not matched to a gene; V was cut back by 4 bases and J by 4 bases. Germline-derived CDR1 and CDR2 are MNHEY and SVGEGT.